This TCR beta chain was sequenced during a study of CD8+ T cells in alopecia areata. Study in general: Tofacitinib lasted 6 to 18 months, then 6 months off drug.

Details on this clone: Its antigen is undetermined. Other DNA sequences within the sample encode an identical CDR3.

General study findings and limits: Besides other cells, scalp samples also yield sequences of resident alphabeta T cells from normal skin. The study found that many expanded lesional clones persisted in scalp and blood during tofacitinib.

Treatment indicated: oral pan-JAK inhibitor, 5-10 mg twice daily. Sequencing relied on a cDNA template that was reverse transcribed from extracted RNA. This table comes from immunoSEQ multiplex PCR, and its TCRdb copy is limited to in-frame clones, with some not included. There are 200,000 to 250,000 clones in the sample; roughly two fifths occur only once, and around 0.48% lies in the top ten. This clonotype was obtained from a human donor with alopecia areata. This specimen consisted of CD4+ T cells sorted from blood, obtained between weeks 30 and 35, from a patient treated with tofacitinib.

CDR3 DNA sequence: TGTGCCAGCAGTTGGAGCTACGAGCAGTACTTC. Translation gives CASSWSYEQYF. This rearrangement joins TRBV28 to TRBJ2-7; D not resolved. The germline CDR1 and CDR2 sequences are MDHEN and SYDVKM. The CDR3 extends over 11 amino acids. Trimming stripped 4 bases from V and 3 bases from J, with 4 bases between. The full variable domain, rest sourced from reference TRBV28 and TRBJ2-7, is DVKVTQSSRYLVKRTGEKVFLECVQDMDHENMFWYRQDPGLGLRLIYFSYDVKMKEKGDIPEGYSVSREKKERFSLILESASTNQTSMYLCASSWSYEQYFGPGTRLTVT.